Sequencing of this TCR beta chain was carried out in a study of blood T cell repertoires in COVID-19. In the study overall: COVID-19 samples, acute and convalescent, were from the United States, Italy and Spain. Sources were T cells, B-cell-depleted T cells, or PBMCs; the material itself was cDNA or gDNA.

The germline gives CDR1 LNHNV, CDR2 YYDKDF (reference sequence). This CDR3 region has 14 residues. V lost 5 bases, J lost 4 bases, and 11 bases lay in between. Profiled with immunoSEQ multiplex PCR; TCRdb holds only in-frame clones, not every one. The table includes some 70,000 clones, about 89% detected once. The receptor was derived from a human donor in a cohort sampled during active COVID-19. The rearrangement joins TRBV15 to TRBJ1-4; the D gene is possibly TRBD1 (5 bases). The specimen was peripheral blood. This chain's CDR3 is CATSLRVYNEKLFF. The CDR3 bases are TGTGCCACCAGCCTCAGGGTTTATAATGAAAAACTGTTTTTT.